This T cell receptor beta chain was found in a study of cytomegalovirus exposure and HLA in healthy donors. The germline CDR1 and CDR2 sequences are MNHEY and SVGAGI. The CDR3 loop spans 14 amino acids. After removal of 5 bases from V and 5 bases from J, the junction contained 3 bases not matched to a gene. Each of the donors was a healthy bone marrow donor. PCR primers comprised 60 Vbeta and 13 Jbeta primers. The protocol was immunoSEQ multiplex PCR, while the TCRdb copy is restricted to in-frame clones and leaves out a portion. The sample shows 120,000 or so clones, 50% to 80% of them seen only once. Regarding the study as a whole: Whilst most TCR sequences proved rare, a subset of public TCRs occurred across many donors.

About this clone: Its target is not known.

The rearrangement links TRBV6-5 to TRBJ1-4; the match to TRBD1 covers 9 bases. The receptor's source is a woman between 40 and 55 years old in good health and CMV-seropositive. Sequenced sample: PBMCs. As DNA, the CDR3 is TGTGCCAGCAGTACCGGGACAGGGAATGAAAAACTGTTTTTT. Its translation: CASSTGTGNEKLFF.